The rows below give T cell receptor beta chains drawn from one sample of a study of beta chain features in type 1 diabetes. TCRdb's copy holds only in-frame clones and misses some; the assay was immunoSEQ multiplex PCR. The sample holds around 300,000 clones, 7% to 9% seen once. Material: central memory CD4+ T cells from blood. The receptors were gathered from a woman aged 18-29 years in good health. Each CDR3 is given without its conserved first and last residue. A D gene is named only where the DNA matches it firmly.

J,D,V,CDR3
TRBJ1-1,TRBD1,TRBV5-1,ASRQGNDPRTAF
TRBJ1-2,TRBD1,TRBV9,ASSARQGASYGYT
TRBJ2-7,.,TRBV19,ASSIVGGHHEQY
TRBJ2-4,.,TRBV6-1,ASSELVHRTTGIQY
TRBJ1-1,.,TRBV4-1,ASSLTGGGVGNTEAF
TRBJ2-2,.,TRBV7-2,AIGGPNTGELF
TRBJ2-4,.,TRBV14,ASSRLGDKNIQY
TRBJ2-5,.,TRBV29-1,SVHRVQETQY
TRBJ2-7,.,TRBV6-5,ASSPLPSYEQY
TRBJ2-6,.,TRBV4-3,ASSQEILGVSGANVLT
TRBJ2-7,TRBD2,TRBV19,ASRVTSGHYEQY
TRBJ2-2,TRBD1,TRBV5-1,ASRPTGGNTGELF
TRBJ1-4,TRBD1,TRBV4-2,ASSQGARGTDEKLF
TRBJ1-2,.,TRBV18,ASSPSIRASGYT
TRBJ2-3,TRBD2,TRBV5-4,ASRAGLAVADTQY
TRBJ2-1,.,TRBV6-5,ASSYYGGEQF
TRBJ2-6,.,TRBV19,ASSIGYYSGANVLT
TRBJ1-4,TRBD1,TRBV19,ASRDRGTNEKLF
TRBJ2-7,TRBD1,TRBV25-1,ASSEFFGQGANEQY
TRBJ1-2,.,TRBV30,AWTLGGAGGYT
TRBJ1-4,.,TRBV4-3,ASSQDNRDGNEKLF
TRBJ2-1,TRBD2,TRBV7-9,ASSIGLARNEQF
TRBJ1-5,.,TRBV7-6,ASSLGGASNQPQH
TRBJ1-5,TRBD1,TRBV7-9,ASSLGTGSGNQPQH
TRBJ1-2,.,TRBV5-1,ASSLAGQIPYGYT
TRBJ2-5,.,TRBV7-6,ASSLFPGTQY
TRBJ1-6,TRBD1,TRBV9,ASSAGTASGSPLH
TRBJ2-5,.,TRBV7-8,ASSGTAQGETQY
TRBJ2-1,TRBD2,TRBV11-3,ASSFGYTSGVYNEQF
TRBJ2-5,TRBD2,TRBV10-3,AISGLAGGETQY
TRBJ1-4,.,TRBV6-6,ASTWTQNEKLF
TRBJ2-5,.,TRBV4-1,ASSQVQSGETQY
TRBJ2-1,.,TRBV6-5,ASKNNNEQF
TRBJ2-3,.,TRBV7-2,ASSTQRISTDTQY
TRBJ2-3,.,TRBV7-2,ASSLEVRGAGRDTQY
TRBJ1-6,TRBD1,TRBV5-6,ASSPMDREISPLH
TRBJ1-1,.,TRBV6-5,ASTKVQGWGEAF
TRBJ1-1,TRBD1,TRBV29-1,SVDQGARGTEAF
TRBJ1-5,TRBD1,TRBV18,ASSGQGYQPQH
TRBJ2-7,TRBD2,TRBV23-1,ASSQFVGGPRYEQY